The rows below give T cell receptor beta chains drawn from one sample of a study of CD8 T cells in Susac syndrome. TCRdb independently ran MiXCR on the immunoSEQ multiplex PCR reads; one entry per CDR3 protein. The sample contains 160,000 or so distinct CDR3 sequences, 94% of which appear only once. Sequences were obtained from CD4+ T cells from PBMCs. These receptors all stem from a human donor with Susac syndrome. Each CDR3 is given with its conserved first and last residue.

J gene: TRBJ2-1; V gene: TRBV5-4; CDR3 protein: CASSLRYEQFF
J gene: TRBJ2-7; V gene: TRBV7-8; CDR3 protein: CASSTRDTRSYEQYF
J gene: TRBJ2-5; V gene: TRBV20-1; CDR3 protein: CSAETSGGARETQYF
J gene: TRBJ2-4; V gene: TRBV3-1; CDR3 protein: CASSLQAIKNIQYF
J gene: TRBJ1-2; V gene: TRBV30; CDR3 protein: CAWKSTAFNYGYTF
J gene: TRBJ2-2; V gene: TRBV12-3/TRBV12-4; CDR3 protein: CASTLLGKKNTGELFF
J gene: TRBJ2-7; V gene: TRBV7-2; CDR3 protein: CASRTGTLSEQYF
J gene: TRBJ1-6; V gene: TRBV10-3; CDR3 protein: CAISERGGGSPLHF
J gene: TRBJ1-6; V gene: TRBV15; CDR3 protein: CATSGGQGLSPLHF
J gene: TRBJ1-2; V gene: TRBV10-3; CDR3 protein: CAISDGGGLDTF
J gene: TRBJ2-3; V gene: TRBV7-9; CDR3 protein: CASSGTGGATDTQYF